This entry features one T cell receptor (beta chain) sequence. Its cognate antigen is unknown. These data originate in a study of post-analysis software for immune sequencing data. Broader study findings: Patients with multiple sclerosis recorded significantly lower normalized Chao1 diversity than controls, the study found. Pronounced co-clustering by F measure was evident among identically batched samples.

Carried by the TCR beta cDNA libraries were unique molecular identifiers. There were about 0.95 to 11 million T cells, and about half a million cDNA molecules came from them. In TCRdb, the PCR reads were re-called with MiXCR into one record per CDR3 protein. The data show approximately 770,000 distinct CDR3 sequences, with around 45% seen just once and approximately 5% held by the top ten. The source material was blood. The receptor was isolated from a girl under 18 with multiple sclerosis.

CDR3 protein: CASTRWGYTF. The CDR3 DNA follows: TGTGCCAGCACCCGTTGGGGCTACACCTTC. The chain is built from TRBV7-2 and TRBJ1-2; no firm D call. The V end lost 7 bases, the J end lost 8 bases, and 8 bases lay between the germline ends. Germline lookup yields CDR1 SGHTA and CDR2 FQGNSA. CDR3 length equals 10 residues. Looking up the rest from reference TRBV7-2 and TRBJ1-2 gives the full variable domain: GAGVSQSPSNKVTEKGKDVELRCDPISGHTALYWYRQSLGQGLEFLIYFQGNSAPDKSGLPSDRFSAERTGGSVSTLTIQRTQQEDSAVYLCASTRWGYTFGSGTRLTVV.